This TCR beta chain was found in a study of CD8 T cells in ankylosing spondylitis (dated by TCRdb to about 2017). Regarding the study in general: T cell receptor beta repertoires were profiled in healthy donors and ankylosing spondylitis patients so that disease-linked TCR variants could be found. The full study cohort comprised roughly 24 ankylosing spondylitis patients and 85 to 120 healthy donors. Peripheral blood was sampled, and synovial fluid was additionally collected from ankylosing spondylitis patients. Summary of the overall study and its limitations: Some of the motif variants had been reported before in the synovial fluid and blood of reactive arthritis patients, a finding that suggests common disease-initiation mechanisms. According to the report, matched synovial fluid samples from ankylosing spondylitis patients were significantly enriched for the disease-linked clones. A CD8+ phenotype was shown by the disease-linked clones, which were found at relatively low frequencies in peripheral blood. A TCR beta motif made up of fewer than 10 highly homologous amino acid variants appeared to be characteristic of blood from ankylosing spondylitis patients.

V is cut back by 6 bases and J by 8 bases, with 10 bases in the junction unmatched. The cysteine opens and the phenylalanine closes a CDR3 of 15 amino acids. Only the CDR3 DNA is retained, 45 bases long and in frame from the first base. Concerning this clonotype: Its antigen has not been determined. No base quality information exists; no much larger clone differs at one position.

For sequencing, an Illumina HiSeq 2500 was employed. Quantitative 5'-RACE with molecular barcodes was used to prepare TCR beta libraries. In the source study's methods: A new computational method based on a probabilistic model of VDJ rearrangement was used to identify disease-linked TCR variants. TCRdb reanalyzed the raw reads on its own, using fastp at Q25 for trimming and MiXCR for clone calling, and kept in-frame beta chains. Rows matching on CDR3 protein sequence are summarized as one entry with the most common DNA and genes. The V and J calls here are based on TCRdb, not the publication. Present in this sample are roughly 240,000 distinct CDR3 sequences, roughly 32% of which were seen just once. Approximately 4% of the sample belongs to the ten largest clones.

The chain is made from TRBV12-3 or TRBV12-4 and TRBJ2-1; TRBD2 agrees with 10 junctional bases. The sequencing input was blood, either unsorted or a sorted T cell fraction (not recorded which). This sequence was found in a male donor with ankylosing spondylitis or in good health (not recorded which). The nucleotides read TGTGCCAGCAGGCCGAGGGAGCGGGGGGGCTATGAGCAGTTCTTC. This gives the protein CASRPRERGGYEQFF.